Listed below are T cell receptor beta chains from one sample, sequenced in a study of blood T cell repertoires in COVID-19. The repertoire was sequenced with immunoSEQ multiplex PCR; TCRdb's copy has only in-frame clones and lacks some. In the table there are about 280,000 clones, 85% of which are singletons. Sequenced: peripheral blood. The receptor set was obtained from a human donor in a cohort sampled during active COVID-19. CDR3s leave out the opening cysteine and the closing phenylalanine or tryptophan.

v_call	cdr3_length	j_call	cdr3_aa
TRBV27	14	TRBJ1-1	ASSFTREQLNTEAF
TRBV25-1	14	TRBJ1-4	ASSEYIGATNEKLF
TRBV7-9	12	TRBJ1-2	ASTEGQGAWGYT
TRBV7-2	12	TRBJ1-6	ASRQGTYNSPLH
TRBV12-3/TRBV12-4	11	TRBJ1-5	ASNLDSNQPQH
TRBV6-6	12	TRBJ1-2	ASSYPQGIGGYT
TRBV28	11	TRBJ2-5	ASRDYTQETQY
TRBV19	13	TRBJ2-2	ASSTQGARTGELF
TRBV3-1/TRBV3-2	16	TRBJ1-4	ASSQSSPGTATNEKLF
TRBV7-6	14	TRBJ2-7	ASSSYRDRGHHEQY
TRBV5-4	11	TRBJ2-5	ANWIRREETQY
TRBV27	13	TRBJ2-7	ASSYRHGMVYEQY